This passage covers 9 T cell receptor beta chains from one sample sequenced in a study of spatial heterogeneity in lung cancer. Broader study findings: Counts of expanded intratumoral alpha and beta TCRs tracked tumor mutation counts.

In TCRdb, the 5' RACE reads were re-called with MiXCR into one record per CDR3 protein. The profile covers 25,000 to 30,000 distinct CDR3 sequences, with under 8.5% appearing a single time and 24% taken by the ten largest. Which antigens these TCRs recognize remains unknown. Time point: sample taken at primary tumor resection. The sample here was lung tumor tissue, taken at surgery. The receptor source for this set is a male donor with early-stage non-small cell lung cancer.

The V and J genes are TRBV6-6 and TRBJ1-4, with no clear D. Between the trimmed V and J ends, which lost 7 bases and 5 bases, there was a span of 11 bases. Germline CDR1 reads MNHNY; CDR2 reads SVGAGI (reference sequence). This CDR3 is built from 13 residues. This CDR3 is CASTPTRNEKLFF. CDR3 sequence (DNA): TGTGCCAGCACCCCGACTAGGAATGAAAAACTGTTTTTT.

In this sample, this clonotype turned up many times. The chain couples TRBV20-1 to TRBJ2-7; either TRBD1 or TRBD2 may supply D (6 bases each). The CDR3 has 13 amino acids. Germline assignment: CDR1 DFQATT and CDR2 SNEGSKA (reference sequence). Trimming shortened V by 8 bases and J by 0 bases, and 14 bases separated the two germline ends. The CDR3 DNA follows: TGCAGTCTCCACTCGGGGGCCTCCTACGAGCAGTACTTC. The encoded protein is CSLHSGASYEQYF.

This clonotype was detected only a few times. The V and J genes are TRBV6-6 and TRBJ2-7; D uncertain. Germline V gene sequence: CDR1 MNHNY, CDR2 SVGAGI (reference sequence). Trimming removed 2 bases at V and 2 bases at J, with 1 base between. The CDR3 loop spans 11 amino acids. CDR3 residues: CASSYTYEQYF. CDR3 DNA: TGTGCCAGCAGTTACACCTACGAGCAGTACTTC.

This clonotype was observed many times. The CDR3 here is CSPSCGWGYEQYF. CDR3 DNA: TGCAGCCCCAGTTGCGGGTGGGGATACGAGCAGTACTTC. V gene TRBV29-1 combines with J gene TRBJ2-7; D may be TRBD2 (5 bases). CDR1 SQVTM and CDR2 ANQGSEA come from the germline V gene. V was cut by 8 bases and J by 4 bases, with 18 bases left in between. The CDR3 has 13 residues.

This clonotype is deemed large. The chain is built from TRBV7-9 and TRBJ2-1, with 10 bases identical to TRBD2. The V gene end was trimmed by 5 bases and the J gene end by 0 bases; junction bases not matched to a gene: 4. CDR1 and CDR2 from the germline V gene are SEHNR and FQNEAQ (reference sequence). The CDR3 is made up of 16 amino acids. As DNA, the CDR3 is TGTGCCAGCAGCGCCAAGCGGGGGGGCTCCTACAATGAGCAGTTCTTC. Translating it yields CASSAKRGGSYNEQFF.

This clonotype was seen only a few times. The V and J genes are TRBV2 and TRBJ2-1; 13 bases agree with TRBD2. Germline V lookup: CDR1 SNHLY, CDR2 FYNNEI. J was trimmed by 5 bases and V by 1 base; bases with no gene match: 5. The CDR3 covers 17 residues. CDR3 protein: CASSEGTSGGRNNEQFF. The CDR3 DNA is TGTGCCAGCAGTGAAGGGACTAGCGGGGGTCGAAACAATGAGCAGTTCTTC.

This clonotype was seen a few times. V and J are TRBV7-2 and TRBJ2-3, with TRBD2 identical over 10 bases. From germline, CDR1 is SGHTA and CDR2 FQGNSA. CDR3 length: 16 amino acids. The ends lost 0 bases at V and 5 bases at J; junction bases unmatched: 5. As DNA, the CDR3 is TGTGCCAGCAGCTTAGCTAGCGGGGGGTTTGGAGATACGCAGTATTTT. Translating gives CASSLASGGFGDTQYF.

This clonotype occurred many times. The chain links TRBV28 to TRBJ2-3; D remains ambiguous. The CDR3 consists of 15 residues. V was cut by 2 bases and J by 2 bases, with 11 bases left in between. Germline CDR1 MDHEN, CDR2 SYDVKM. CDR3 nucleotide sequence: TGTGCCAGCAGTTTAGAATCCAGTCTCACAGATACGCAGTATTTT. It yields the protein CASSLESSLTDTQYF.

There are many counts of this clonotype. J is TRBJ1-2 and V is TRBV20-1; TRBD1 aligns across 7 bases. The J segment lost 2 bases and the V segment lost 3 bases, leaving 9 bases of the junction unmatched. The CDR3 contains 15 residues. Germline V gene data show CDR1 as DFQATT and CDR2 as SNEGSKA (reference sequence). The CDR3 loop is CSASLTGERNYGYTF. CDR3 nucleotide sequence: TGCAGTGCTAGCCTTACAGGGGAGAGAAACTATGGCTACACCTTC.